Below are 11 T cell receptor beta chains sequenced from a single sample in a study of blood T cell repertoires in COVID-19. Assay: immunoSEQ multiplex PCR; the TCRdb copy retains only in-frame clones and omits some. The table lists fewer than 85,000 clones, roughly 80% of them singletons. What was sequenced was peripheral blood. The receptors stem from a woman aged 60-70 years with acute or convalescent COVID-19.

Comment on this clone: A junction boundary mismatches the germline segment, possibly from a read error. The genes are TRBV5-1 and TRBJ2-1; 10 bases map to TRBD2. Per germline, CDR1 SGHRS and CDR2 YFSETQ. This CDR3 region has 14 residues. This chain's CDR3 is CASSLGLAGAERFF. DNA for the CDR3: TGCGCCAGCAGCTTAGGGCTAGCGGGGGCTGAGCGGTTCTTC. The complete variable domain, with remaining parts taken from reference TRBV5-1 and TRBJ2-1, reads KAGVTQTPRYLIKTRGQQVTLSCSPISGHRSVSWYQQTPGQGLQFLFEYFSETQRNKGNFPGRFSGRQFSNSRSEMNVSTLELGDSALYLCASSLGLAGAERFFGPGTRLTVL.

This clone was recorded a few times. The chain carries TRBV5-8 and TRBJ2-7, with a weak D call TRBD1 (5 bases). Between the trimmed V and J ends, which lost 0 bases and 4 bases, there was a span of 8 bases. This CDR3 contains 13 residues. CDR1 is SGHTS and CDR2 is YDEGEE in the germline V gene. DNA for the CDR3: TGTGCCAGCAGCTTGGGGGGCCCTTACGAGCAGTACGTC. Residues: CASSLGGPYEQYV.

The V gene is TRBV24-1, the J gene TRBJ2-7; 8 nucleotides align to TRBD1. The V gene's germline CDR1 is KGHDR and CDR2 SFDVKD. The CDR3 is made up of 14 amino acids. Trimming took 4 bases from V and 6 from J; bases not matched to a gene: 7. CDR3 bases: TGTGCCACCAGTGACCAACGGACAGGGCGCGAGCAGTACTTC. It translates to CATSDQRTGREQYF.

The J gene is TRBJ1-2, the V gene TRBV2, with no clear D. V dropped 5 bases and J dropped 7 bases, with 11 bases sitting between them. CDR1 is SNHLY, CDR2 FYNNEI, per germline. There are 12 residues in the CDR3. The CDR3 loop is CASSRNSCGYTF. The CDR3 DNA reads as TGTGCCAGCAGTCGAAACAGCTGTGGCTACACCTTC.

The rearrangement uses TRBV6-5 and TRBJ1-2; tentatively, D is TRBD1 (5 bases). Germline CDR1 MNHEY, CDR2 SVGAGI. V gave up 7 bases and J gave up 0 bases, with 12 bases separating them. The CDR3 sequence is 14 residues long. CDR3 residues: CASTRTPSNYGYTF. DNA for the CDR3: TGTGCCAGCACTCGGACACCATCTAACTATGGCTACACCTTC.

The chain couples TRBV6-5 to TRBJ1-4; D is undetermined. CDR1 MNHEY and CDR2 SVGAGI come from the germline V gene. CDR3 length: 13 residues. V was pared by 0 bases and J by 8 bases, with 7 bases between. The chain's CDR3 is CASSYSWSEKLFF. CDR3 nucleotide sequence: TGTGCCAGCAGTTACTCGTGGAGCGAAAAACTGTTTTTT.

This clone was counted once. This chain uses TRBV2 with TRBJ2-1, with TRBD1 matching 8 bases. This CDR3 is built from 14 residues. With 7 bases clipped from V and 3 bases from J, the junction kept 5 bases outside the gene matches. Germline V gene sequence: CDR1 SNHLY, CDR2 FYNNEI. The CDR3, as DNA: TGTGCCAGCAAGAGCAGGGGGCTCTACAATGAGCAGTTCTTC. Translation gives CASKSRGLYNEQFF.

The chain carries TRBV6-5 and TRBJ2-7; a possible D gene is TRBD2 (6 bases). The ends were cut back, 0 bases at V and 3 bases at J, with 12 bases in the middle. Germline V gives CDR1 MNHEY, CDR2 SVGAGI. This CDR3 region has 15 residues. As DNA, the CDR3 is TGTGCCAGCAGTTACTCCGGGACTCCTCTCTACGAGCAGTACTTC. Its translation is CASSYSGTPLYEQYF.

V is TRBV4-1 and J is TRBJ2-1; 8 bases map to TRBD1. The CDR3 spans 17 residues. V shed 4 bases, J shed 12 bases, and the junction held 20 bases outside the gene matches. The germline gives CDR1 MGHRA, CDR2 YSYEKL. The CDR3 loop reads CASSLEGVPGQVPRQFF. The CDR3, as DNA: TGCGCCAGCAGCCTAGAAGGAGTCCCGGGACAGGTCCCCCGGCAGTTCTTC.

The chain employs TRBV5-4 and TRBJ2-5; 7 bases fit TRBD1. The length of the CDR3 is 14 residues. The germline gives CDR1 SGHNT, CDR2 YYREEE (reference sequence). The V and J ends lost 5 bases and 2 bases, in that order; junction bases with no gene match: 6. CDR3 DNA sequence: TGTGCCAGCAGACCGGGACAGTCTCAAGAGACCCAGTACTTC. This translates into CASRPGQSQETQYF. Together with reference TRBV5-4 and TRBJ2-5, the CDR3 gives the full variable domain: ETGVTQSPTHLIKTRGQQVTLRCSSQSGHNTVSWYQQALGQGPQFIFQYYREEENGRGNFPPRFSGLQFPNYSSELNVNALELDDSALYLCASRPGQSQETQYFGPGTRLLVL.

The rearrangement links TRBV2 to TRBJ2-1, with D perhaps matching TRBD2 (7 bases). With 2 bases removed from V and 10 bases from J, the gap between germline ends came to 9 bases. Germline V CDR1 and CDR2: SNHLY, FYNNEI. The CDR3 runs to 12 residues. CDR3 residues: CASSERGAEQFF. In DNA form, the CDR3 reads TGTGCCAGCAGTGAACGGGGGGCCGAGCAGTTCTTC.